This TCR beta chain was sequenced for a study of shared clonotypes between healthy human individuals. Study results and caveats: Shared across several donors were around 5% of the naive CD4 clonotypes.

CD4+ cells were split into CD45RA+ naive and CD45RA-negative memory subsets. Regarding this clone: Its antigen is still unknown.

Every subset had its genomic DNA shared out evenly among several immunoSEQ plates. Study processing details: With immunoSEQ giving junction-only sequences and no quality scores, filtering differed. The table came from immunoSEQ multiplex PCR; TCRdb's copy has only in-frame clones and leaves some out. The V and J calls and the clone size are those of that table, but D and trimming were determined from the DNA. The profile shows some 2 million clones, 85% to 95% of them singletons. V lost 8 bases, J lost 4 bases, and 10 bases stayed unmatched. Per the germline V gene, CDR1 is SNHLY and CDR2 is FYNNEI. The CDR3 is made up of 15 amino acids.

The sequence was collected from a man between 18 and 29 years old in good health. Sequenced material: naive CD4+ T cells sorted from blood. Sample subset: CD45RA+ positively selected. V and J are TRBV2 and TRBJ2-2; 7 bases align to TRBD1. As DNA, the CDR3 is TGTGCCAGCCAAGCGACAGGGAGTCCCACCGGGGAGCTGTTTTTT. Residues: CASQATGSPTGELFF.